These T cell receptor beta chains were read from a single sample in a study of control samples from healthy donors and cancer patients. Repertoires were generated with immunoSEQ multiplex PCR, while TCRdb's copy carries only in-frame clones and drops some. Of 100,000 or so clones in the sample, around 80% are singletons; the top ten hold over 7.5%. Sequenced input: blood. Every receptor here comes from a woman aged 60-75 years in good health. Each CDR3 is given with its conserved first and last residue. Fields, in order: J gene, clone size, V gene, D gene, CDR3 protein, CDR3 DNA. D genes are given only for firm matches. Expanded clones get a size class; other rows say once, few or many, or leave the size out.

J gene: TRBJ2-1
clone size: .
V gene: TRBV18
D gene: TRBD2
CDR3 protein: CASSPGLANYNEQFF
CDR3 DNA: TGTGCCAGCTCACCCGGACTAGCGAACTACAATGAGCAGTTCTTC

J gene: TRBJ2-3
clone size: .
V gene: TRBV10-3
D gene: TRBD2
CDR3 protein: CAISLSGGAKDTQYF
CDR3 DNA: TGTGCCATCAGTCTTAGCGGGGGGGCTAAGGATACGCAGTATTTT

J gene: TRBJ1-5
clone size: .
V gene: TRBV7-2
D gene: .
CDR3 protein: CASSTGTWSNQPQHF
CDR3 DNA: TGTGCCAGCAGCACAGGGACTTGGTCTAATCAGCCCCAGCATTTT

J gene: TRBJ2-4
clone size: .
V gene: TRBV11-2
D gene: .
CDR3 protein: CASSLELAKNIQYF
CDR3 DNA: TGTGCCAGCAGCTTAGAACTAGCCAAAAACATTCAGTACTTC

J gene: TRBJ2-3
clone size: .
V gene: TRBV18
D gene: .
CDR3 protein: CASSPESRRGTDTQYF
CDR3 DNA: TGTGCCAGCTCACCTGAATCGAGGAGGGGCACAGATACGCAGTATTTT

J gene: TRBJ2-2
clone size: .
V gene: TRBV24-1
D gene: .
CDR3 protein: CATSPRNTGELFF
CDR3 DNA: TGTGCCACCAGTCCCAGGAACACCGGGGAGCTGTTTTTT

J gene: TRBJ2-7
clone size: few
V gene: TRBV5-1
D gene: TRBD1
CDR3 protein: CASSSGQSYEQYF
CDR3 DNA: TGCGCCAGCAGCTCGGGACAGTCCTACGAGCAGTACTTC

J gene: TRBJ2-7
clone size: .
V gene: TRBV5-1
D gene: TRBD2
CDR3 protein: CASSLTYPSGRADEQYF
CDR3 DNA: TGCGCCAGCAGCTTGACTTACCCTAGCGGGAGGGCCGACGAGCAGTACTTC

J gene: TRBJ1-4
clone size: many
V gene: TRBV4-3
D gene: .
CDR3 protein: CASSQVLGGGNEKLFF
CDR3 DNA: TGCGCCAGCAGCCAAGTATTGGGGGGGGGTAATGAAAAACTGTTTTTT

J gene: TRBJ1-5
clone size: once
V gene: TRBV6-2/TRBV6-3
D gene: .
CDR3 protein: CASSVGVGSQPQHF
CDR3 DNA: TGTGCCAGCAGTGTCGGGGTAGGGAGCCAGCCCCAGCATTTT

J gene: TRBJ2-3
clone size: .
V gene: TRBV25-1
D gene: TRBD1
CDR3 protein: CASSGAGDRTYTDTQYF
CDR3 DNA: TGTGCCAGCAGTGGGGCCGGGGACAGGACTTACACAGATACGCAGTATTTT

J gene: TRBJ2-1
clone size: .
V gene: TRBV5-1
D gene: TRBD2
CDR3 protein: CASSLATSGYNEQFF
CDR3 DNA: TGCGCCAGCAGCTTGGCGACTAGCGGATACAATGAGCAGTTCTTC

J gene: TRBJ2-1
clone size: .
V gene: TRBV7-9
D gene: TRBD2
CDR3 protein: CASSLGPGGPRWGNEQFF
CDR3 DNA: TGTGCCAGCAGCTTAGGACCGGGGGGGCCTCGGTGGGGCAATGAGCAGTTCTTC

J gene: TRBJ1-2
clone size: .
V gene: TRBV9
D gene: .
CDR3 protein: CASSVSGGAYRGYTF
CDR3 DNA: TGTGCCAGCAGCGTGTCCGGGGGCGCCTATAGGGGCTACACCTTC

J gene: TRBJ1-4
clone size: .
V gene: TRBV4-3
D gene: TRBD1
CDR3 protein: CASSQATGTGGEKLFF
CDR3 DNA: TGCGCCAGCAGCCAGGCCACCGGGACAGGGGGGGAAAAACTGTTTTTT

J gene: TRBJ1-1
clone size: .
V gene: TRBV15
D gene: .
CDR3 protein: CATSRDPRGEAFF
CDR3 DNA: TGTGCCACCAGCAGAGATCCGCGTGGGGAAGCTTTCTTT

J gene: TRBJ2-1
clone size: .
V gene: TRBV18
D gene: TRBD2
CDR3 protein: CASSPLAGGPNEQFF
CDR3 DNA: TGTGCCAGCTCACCCCTAGCGGGAGGGCCAAATGAGCAGTTCTTC

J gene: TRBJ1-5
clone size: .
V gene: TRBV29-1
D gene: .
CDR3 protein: CSVRDGLGTNNQPQHF
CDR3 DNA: TGCAGCGTGAGAGATGGGTTGGGTACGAACAATCAGCCCCAGCATTTT

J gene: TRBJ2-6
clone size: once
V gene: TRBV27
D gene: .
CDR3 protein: CASSLFSGANVLTF
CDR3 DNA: TGTGCCAGCAGTTTATTCTCTGGGGCCAACGTCCTGACTTTC

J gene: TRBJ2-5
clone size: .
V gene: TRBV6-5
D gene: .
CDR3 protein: CASSWGYQETQYF
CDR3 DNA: TGTGCCAGCAGTTGGGGGTACCAAGAGACCCAGTACTTC

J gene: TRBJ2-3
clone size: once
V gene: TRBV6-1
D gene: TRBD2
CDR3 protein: CASSEAPSGRGDTQYF
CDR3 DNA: TGTGCCAGCAGTGAAGCCCCCAGCGGGAGGGGGGATACGCAGTATTTT

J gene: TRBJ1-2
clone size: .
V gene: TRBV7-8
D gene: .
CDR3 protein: CASSSTIANYGYTF
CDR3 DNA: TGTGCCAGCAGCTCGACTATAGCTAACTATGGCTACACCTTC

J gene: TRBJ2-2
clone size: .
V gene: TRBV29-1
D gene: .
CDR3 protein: CSARKYTGELFF
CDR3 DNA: TGCAGCGCTAGAAAGTACACCGGGGAGCTGTTTTTT

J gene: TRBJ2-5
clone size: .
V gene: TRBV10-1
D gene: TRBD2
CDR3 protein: CASSGTISGMFTFEQETQYF
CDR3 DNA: TGCGCCAGCAGTGGGACAATTAGCGGGATGTTCACTTTTGAACAAGAGACCCAGTACTTC

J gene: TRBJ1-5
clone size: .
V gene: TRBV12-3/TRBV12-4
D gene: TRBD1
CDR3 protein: CASSRQGDQPQHF
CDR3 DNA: TGTGCCAGCAGCCGACAGGGCGATCAGCCCCAGCATTTT

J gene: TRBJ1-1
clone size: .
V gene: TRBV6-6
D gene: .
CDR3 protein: CASSYHMTVNTEAFF
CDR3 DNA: TGTGCCAGCAGTTACCATATGACGGTGAACACTGAAGCTTTCTTT

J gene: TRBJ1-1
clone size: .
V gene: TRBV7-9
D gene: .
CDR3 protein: CASSSYLNRDTEAFF
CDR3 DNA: TGTGCCAGCAGTTCCTATCTCAATCGGGACACTGAAGCTTTCTTT

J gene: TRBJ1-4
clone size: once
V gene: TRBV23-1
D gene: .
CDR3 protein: CASIKNWWTATNEKLFF
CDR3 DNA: TGCGCCAGCATAAAAAACTGGTGGACTGCAACTAATGAAAAACTGTTTTTT

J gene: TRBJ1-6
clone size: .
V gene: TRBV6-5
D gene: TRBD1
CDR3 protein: CASSYMGQRGSPLHF
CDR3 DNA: TGTGCCAGCAGTTACATGGGACAGAGGGGTTCACCCCTCCACTTT

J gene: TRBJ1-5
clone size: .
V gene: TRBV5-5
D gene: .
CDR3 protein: CASSLGHSNQPQHF
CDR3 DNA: TGTGCCAGCAGCTTGGGGCATAGCAATCAGCCCCAGCATTTT

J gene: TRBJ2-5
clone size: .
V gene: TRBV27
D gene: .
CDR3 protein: CASRGFGQETQYF
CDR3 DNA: TGTGCCAGCAGGGGGTTTGGGCAAGAGACCCAGTACTTC

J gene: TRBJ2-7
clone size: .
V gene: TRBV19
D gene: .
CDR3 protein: CASSPALGSYEQYF
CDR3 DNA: TGTGCCAGTAGTCCGGCACTAGGTTCCTACGAGCAGTACTTC

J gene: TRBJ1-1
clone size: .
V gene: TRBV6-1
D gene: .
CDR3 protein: CASSDWAGVNTEAFF
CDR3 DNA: TGTGCCAGCAGTGATTGGGCAGGGGTGAACACTGAAGCTTTCTTT

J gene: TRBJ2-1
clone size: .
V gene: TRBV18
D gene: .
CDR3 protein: CASSPAGAVGNEQFF
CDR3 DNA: TGTGCCAGCTCACCGGCGGGGGCGGTGGGAAATGAGCAGTTCTTC

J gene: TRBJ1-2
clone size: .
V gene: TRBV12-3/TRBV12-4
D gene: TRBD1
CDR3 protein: CASSYQGGYGYTF
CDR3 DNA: TGTGCCAGCAGTTACCAGGGGGGCTATGGCTACACCTTC

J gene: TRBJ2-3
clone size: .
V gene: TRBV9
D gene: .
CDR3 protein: CASSAQTTSTDTQYF
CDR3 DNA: TGTGCCAGCAGCGCACAGACAACCTCCACAGATACGCAGTATTTT

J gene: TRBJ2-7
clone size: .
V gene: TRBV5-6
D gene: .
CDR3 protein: CASSMDRSYEQYF
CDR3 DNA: TGTGCCAGCAGCATGGACCGATCCTACGAGCAGTACTTC

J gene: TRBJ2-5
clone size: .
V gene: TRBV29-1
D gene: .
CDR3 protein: CSVDGHQETQYF
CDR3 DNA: TGCAGCGTTGATGGGCACCAAGAGACCCAGTACTTC

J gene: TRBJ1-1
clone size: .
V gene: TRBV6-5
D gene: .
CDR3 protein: CASSYQRMNTEAFF
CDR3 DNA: TGTGCCAGCAGTTACCAGAGAATGAACACTGAAGCTTTCTTT

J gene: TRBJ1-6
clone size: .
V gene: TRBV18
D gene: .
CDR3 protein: CASSPRTNSPLHF
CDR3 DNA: TGTGCCAGCTCACCACGCACGAATTCACCCCTCCACTTT

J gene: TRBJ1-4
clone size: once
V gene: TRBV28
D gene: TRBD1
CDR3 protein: CASSFGTVNEKLFF
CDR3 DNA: TGTGCCAGCAGTTTCGGGACAGTGAATGAAAAACTGTTTTTT

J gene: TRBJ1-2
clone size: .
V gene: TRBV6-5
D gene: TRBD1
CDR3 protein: CASRAPGQANYGYTF
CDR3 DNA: TGTGCCAGCCGAGCCCCGGGACAGGCTAACTATGGCTACACCTTC

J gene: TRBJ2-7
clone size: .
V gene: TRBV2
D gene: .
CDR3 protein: CASRGPGDEQYF
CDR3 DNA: TGTGCCAGCAGGGGCCCGGGGGACGAGCAGTACTTC

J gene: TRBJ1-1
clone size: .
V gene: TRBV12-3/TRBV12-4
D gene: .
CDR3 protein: CASVRVTNTEAFF
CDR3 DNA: TGTGCCAGCGTGAGAGTTACTAACACTGAAGCTTTCTTT

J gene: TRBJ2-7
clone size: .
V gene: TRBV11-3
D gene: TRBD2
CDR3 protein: CASSPSGNYEQYF
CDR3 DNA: TGTGCCAGCAGCCCCAGCGGGAACTACGAGCAGTACTTC

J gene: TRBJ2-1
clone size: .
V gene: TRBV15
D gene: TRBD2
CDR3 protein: CATSRREGTYNEQFF
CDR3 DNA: TGTGCCACCAGCAGAAGGGAGGGAACCTACAATGAGCAGTTCTTC

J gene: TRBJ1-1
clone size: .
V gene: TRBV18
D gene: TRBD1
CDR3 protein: CASSNTGGRTEAFF
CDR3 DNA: TGTGCCAGCTCAAACACAGGGGGAAGGACTGAAGCTTTCTTT

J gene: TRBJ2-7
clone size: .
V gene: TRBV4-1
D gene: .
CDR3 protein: CASSQERRGSYEQYF
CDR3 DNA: TGCGCCAGCAGCCAAGAAAGGAGGGGGTCCTACGAGCAGTACTTC